This paragraph covers one T cell receptor beta chain sequence. Antigen: not known. Time point in this sample: newly diagnosed, previously untreated cHL patient sample. The ends were cut back, 4 bases at V and 7 bases at J, with 10 bases in the middle. Germline lookup yields CDR1 SQVTM and CDR2 ANQGSEA. CDR3 length equals 11 residues. The data derive from a study of PD-1 blockade in classical Hodgkin lymphoma. Findings of the study overall: A reduction in baseline TCR diversity was reportedly seen in newly diagnosed patients relative to healthy donors.

The method was immunoSEQ multiplex PCR; TCRdb's version includes in-frame clones alone and lacks a portion of them. The sample lists some 28,000 clones; approximately 91% were seen once. Sequencing was done on a sample of peripheral blood mononuclear cells (PBMCs). The chain combines TRBV29-1 with TRBJ1-1; D is undetermined. This receptor was obtained from a human donor with classical Hodgkin lymphoma. CDR3 DNA sequence: TGCAGCGTTGTGGAGCAGGTTGAAGCTTTCTTT. Translation: CSVVEQVEAFF.